This T cell receptor beta chain was sequenced for a study of CD8 T cells in ankylosing spondylitis. Findings and caveats of the study: Earlier studies detected some motif variants in reactive arthritis synovial fluid and blood. About 8 highly homologous variants made up a TCR beta motif, and this motif appeared characteristic of ankylosing spondylitis blood.

TCRdb recomputed calls from the 5' RACE reads with MiXCR, one row per CDR3 protein. The sample lists roughly 470,000 distinct CDR3 sequences, approximately 26% occurring once. On this clonotype: Its specificity is unknown.

The germline V and J ends were trimmed by 1 base and 1 base, with 13 bases remaining between them. The germline CDR1 and CDR2 sequences are LGHDT and YNNKEL (reference sequence). The CDR3 runs 16 residues. The receptor comes from a male donor with ankylosing spondylitis. Sequencing input: blood, either unsorted or a sorted T cell fraction (not recorded which). The rearrangement uses TRBV3-1 and TRBJ2-5; D gene ambiguous. The CDR3 nucleotides read TGTGCCAGCAGCCAAGGCGCGTCTAACCTCCAAGAGACCCAGTACTTC. Its protein is CASSQGASNLQETQYF.